The 20 T cell receptor beta chains reported below all come from one sample, sequenced in a study of cytomegalovirus exposure and HLA in healthy donors. Both 60 Vbeta primers and 13 Jbeta primers went into the PCR. Measured with immunoSEQ multiplex PCR; TCRdb has only the in-frame clones, and not every one. The repertoire includes some 140,000 clones, 78% of them detected once, and approximately 1.5% sits in the top ten. Source material: PBMCs. All receptors derive from a woman younger than 35 in good health and CMV-seronegative.

In its sample, this clone was seen a few times. This chain links TRBV5-1 with TRBJ1-1, with TRBD1 matching 12 bases. CDR1 and CDR2 (germline): SGHRS, YFSETQ. After removal of 4 bases from V and 4 bases from J, the junction contained 2 bases not matched to a gene. The CDR3 contains 14 residues. CDR3 nucleotide sequence: TGCGCCAGCAGCAGGGGACAGGGGGCCACTGAAGCTTTCTTT. Translated, it gives CASSRGQGATEAFF.

CDR3 in amino acids: CASSSGKGRWRGGTGELFF. CDR3 bases: TGTGCCAGTTCTAGCGGGAAAGGAAGGTGGAGGGGGGGCACCGGGGAGCTGTTTTTT. The rearrangement joins TRBV19 to TRBJ2-2; 9 nucleotides align to TRBD2. With V trimmed by 8 bases and J by 4 bases, 20 bases remained unmatched. Germline assignment: CDR1 LNHDA and CDR2 SQIVND (reference sequence). This CDR3 has 19 residues. Based on the CDR3 plus reference TRBV19 and TRBJ2-2, the full variable domain is DGGITQSPKYLFRKEGQNVTLSCEQNLNHDAMYWYRQDPGQGLRLIYYSQIVNDFQKGDIAEGYSVSREKKESFPLTVTSAQKNPTAFYLCASSSGKGRWRGGTGELFFGEGSRLTVL.

This CDR3 reads CATGQGAKSNQPQHF. The CDR3 bases are TGTGCCACTGGCCAGGGGGCGAAGAGCAATCAGCCCCAGCATTTT. V gene TRBV15 combines with J gene TRBJ1-5; 8 nucleotides line up with TRBD1. V lost 9 bases, J lost 1 base, and 8 bases stayed unmatched. Per germline, CDR1 LNHNV and CDR2 YYDKDF (reference sequence). The CDR3 runs to 15 residues.

This chain connects TRBV27 to TRBJ1-1, with D perhaps matching TRBD1 (5 bases). This CDR3 region has 14 residues. The V gene lost 2 bases and the J gene lost 1 base, with 8 bases spanning the gap. Germline CDR1 and CDR2: MNHEY and SMNVEV (reference sequence). The CDR3 is CASSLGGWNTEAFF. The CDR3 DNA reads TGTGCCAGCAGTTTAGGGGGGTGGAACACTGAAGCTTTCTTT.

A note on this clone: Other DNA sequences within the sample encode an identical CDR3. This chain uses TRBV5-6 with TRBJ2-7; D is ambiguous. Trimming pared 0 bases from V and 2 bases from J, leaving 3 bases between. Germline V gene lookup returns CDR1 SGHDT and CDR2 YYEEEE. The CDR3 is 12 residues long. The CDR3 is CASSLGAYEQYF. CDR3 DNA: TGTGCCAGCAGCTTGGGAGCCTACGAGCAGTACTTC.

The gene calls are TRBV7-9 and TRBJ1-2; 11 nucleotides align to TRBD1. J was trimmed by 6 bases and V by 3 bases; bases with no gene match: 6. The germline V gene encodes CDR1 SEHNR and CDR2 FQNEAQ (reference sequence). This CDR3 spans 15 amino acids. The chain's CDR3 is CASSFWTGGTHGYTF. DNA of the CDR3: TGTGCCAGCAGCTTCTGGACAGGGGGCACCCATGGCTACACCTTC. The full variable domain, with the rest looked up from reference TRBV7-9 and TRBJ1-2, is DTGVSQNPRHKITKRGQNVTFRCDPISEHNRLYWYRQTLGQGPEFLTYFQNEAQLEKSRLLSDRFSAERPKGSFSTLEIQRTEQGDSAMYLCASSFWTGGTHGYTFGSGTRLTVV.

This clone has just one count. V is TRBV2 and J is TRBJ2-2; tentative D call: TRBD2 (6 bases). Germline loops: CDR1 SNHLY, CDR2 FYNNEI. This CDR3 region has 18 residues. The V and J ends lost 0 bases and 2 bases respectively, with 16 bases between them. The CDR3 DNA reads TGTGCCAGCAGTGAAGCGCGGGAAGCCCCGAGTAACACCGGGGAGCTGTTTTTT. Translated: CASSEAREAPSNTGELFF. The variable domain in full, with the rest retrieved from reference TRBV2 and TRBJ2-2, is EPEVTQTPSHQVTQMGQEVILRCVPISNHLYFYWYRQILGQKVEFLVSFYNNEISEKSEIFDDQFSVERPDGSNFTLKIRSTKLEDSAMYFCASSEAREAPSNTGELFFGEGSRLTVL.

This clone was counted between two and nine times. The DNA of the CDR3 is TGCAGCGTCGAGCGGGGCCGGAGCACTGAAGCTTTCTTT. Protein sequence: CSVERGRSTEAFF. This chain connects TRBV29-1 to TRBJ1-1; tentative D call: TRBD1 (5 bases). The CDR3 sequence is 13 residues long. Per the germline V gene, CDR1 is SQVTM and CDR2 is ANQGSEA. V shed 6 bases and J shed 4 bases, with 15 bases lying between them.

The chain has TRBV30 and TRBJ2-7; 8 nucleotides agree with TRBD2. Germline CDR1 is GTSNPN and CDR2 is SVGIG (reference sequence). This CDR3 is built from 15 residues. Trimming at V came to 0 bases and at J to 5 bases, leaving 9 bases not matched to a gene. DNA for the CDR3: TGTGCCTGGAGTGTCTACGGCGGGAGGCCTGACGAGCAGTACTTC. Amino acid sequence: CAWSVYGGRPDEQYF.

V is TRBV5-6 and J is TRBJ2-1; D might be TRBD2 (6 bases). The CDR3 runs 15 residues. Trimming removed 0 bases at V and 7 bases at J, with 14 bases between. Germline lookup yields CDR1 SGHDT and CDR2 YYEEEE. The CDR3 DNA reads as TGTGCCAGCAGCTTGGTGACGGGAGCGATAAATGAGCAGTTCTTC. This codes for CASSLVTGAINEQFF.

J is TRBJ2-7 and V is TRBV11-2; TRBD2 might be the D (5 bases). Germline CDR1 reads SGHAT; CDR2 reads FQNNGV. The CDR3 runs 13 residues. Trimming stripped 1 base from V and 6 bases from J, with 10 bases between. The CDR3 spells CASSLARASEQYF. The CDR3 DNA is TGTGCCAGCAGCTTAGCGAGGGCCAGCGAGCAGTACTTC. Drawing the rest from reference TRBV11-2 and TRBJ2-7, the complete variable domain is EAGVAQSPRYKIIEKRQSVAFWCNPISGHATLYWYQQILGQGPKLLIQFQNNGVVDDSQLPKDRFSAERLKGVDSTLKIQPAKLEDSAVYLCASSLARASEQYFGPGTRLTVT.

The sample holds a few counts of this clone. The V gene is TRBV20-1, the J gene TRBJ2-5; unclear D gene. There are 10 residues in the CDR3. V was shortened by 6 bases and J by 5 bases, with 7 bases between the two germline ends. Germline values: CDR1 DFQATT, CDR2 SNEGSKA (reference sequence). For the CDR3, the DNA is TGCAGTGCCGAGGATGAGACCCAGTACTTC. Protein product: CSAEDETQYF.

This chain connects TRBV7-9 to TRBJ1-5, with 9 bases fitting TRBD1. The CDR3 has 15 amino acids. V shed 4 bases, J shed 2 bases, and the junction held 3 bases outside the gene matches. The germline gives CDR1 SEHNR, CDR2 FQNEAQ (reference sequence). In DNA form, the CDR3 reads TGTGCCAGCAGCTCAACAGGGGGCGGCAATCAGCCCCAGCATTTT. Its protein is CASSSTGGGNQPQHF.

The chain employs TRBV6-4 and TRBJ1-2; 8 positions match TRBD1. CDR3 length equals 14 residues. Germline V gives CDR1 MRHNA, CDR2 SNTAGT. The ends lost 6 bases at V and 0 bases at J; junction bases unmatched: 3. CDR3 sequence reads: CASSRTGTNYGYTF. As DNA, the CDR3 is TGTGCCAGCAGCAGGACAGGGACTAACTATGGCTACACCTTC.

CDR3: CASSGSVGLYGYTF. DNA for the CDR3: TGTGCCAGCAGTGGCTCCGTGGGGCTCTATGGCTACACCTTC. V and J are TRBV2 and TRBJ1-2; possible D gene TRBD1, 5 bases. V gave up 4 bases and J gave up 4 bases, with 13 bases separating them. Germline V gene data show CDR1 as SNHLY and CDR2 as FYNNEI. The CDR3 sequence is 14 residues long.

The chain employs TRBV30 and TRBJ2-5, with D perhaps matching TRBD2 (6 bases). This CDR3 has 14 amino acids. The germline gives CDR1 GTSNPN, CDR2 SVGIG (reference sequence). The ends were cut back, 6 bases at V and 5 bases at J, with 19 bases in the middle. The CDR3 bases are TGTGCCTGCTCTCGGGGGTCCACTGGGGAGACCCAGTACTTC. It codes for CACSRGSTGETQYF.

DNA for the CDR3: TGTGCCTGGAGTGTAATTCACAGGGGCACTGGAAACACCATATATTTT. It is translated as CAWSVIHRGTGNTIYF. This chain connects TRBV30 to TRBJ1-3; 7 positions agree with TRBD1. The CDR3 has 16 residues. The junction had 7 bases not matched to a gene; V was cut back by 0 bases and J by 2 bases. Germline V gene data show CDR1 as GTSNPN and CDR2 as SVGIG (reference sequence).

The chain uses TRBV5-4 and TRBJ1-2, with 9 bases fitting TRBD1. Unmatched junction bases numbered 6, after V lost 1 base and J lost 2 bases. Germline V lookup: CDR1 SGHNT, CDR2 YYREEE (reference sequence). The CDR3 totals 16 residues. The CDR3 sequence is CASSLNPGQGNYGYTF. In nucleotides, the CDR3 is TGTGCCAGCAGCTTGAATCCGGGACAGGGAAACTATGGCTACACCTTC.

This chain connects TRBV7-9 to TRBJ2-3, with D possibly being TRBD2 (5 bases). The CDR3 sequence is 16 residues long. Germline V gene lookup returns CDR1 SEHNR and CDR2 FQNEAQ (reference sequence). V lost 5 bases to trimming and J lost 0 bases, with 15 bases between them. CDR3 sequence (DNA): TGTGCCAGCAGCCGCGCTGTGGGCGGGAGCACAGATACGCAGTATTTT. It yields the protein CASSRAVGGSTDTQYF. The complete variable domain, with remaining parts taken from reference TRBV7-9 and TRBJ2-3, reads DTGVSQNPRHKITKRGQNVTFRCDPISEHNRLYWYRQTLGQGPEFLTYFQNEAQLEKSRLLSDRFSAERPKGSFSTLEIQRTEQGDSAMYLCASSRAVGGSTDTQYFGPGTRLTVL.

This clone turned up a few times. The chain has TRBV7-2 and TRBJ2-5; D perhaps matches TRBD2 (6 bases). The germline V gene has CDR1 SGHTA and CDR2 FQGNSA. The CDR3 sequence is 15 residues long. V was shortened by 3 bases and J by 4 bases, with 15 bases between the two germline ends. The CDR3 loop reads CASSFSVGGGETQYF. CDR3 DNA sequence: TGTGCCAGCAGCTTTTCGGTGGGGGGAGGAGAGACCCAGTACTTC.